The clone carrying this TCR beta chain was counted at least ten times. The antigen remains undetermined. Documented time point: persistent/refractory GD, antithyroid drugs over 5 years with positive TRAb. There was RNA extracted from PBMCs, and the TCR library was made from it. The guidelines of the American Thyroid Association were the basis for diagnosing Graves' disease. With EDTA tubes as the receptacles, about 9.2 milliliters of peripheral blood were drawn. Combining iRepertoire HTBI primers with Arm-PCR of CDR3 regions, the authors built TCR beta libraries. TCRdb itself ran the multiplex PCR reads through MiXCR, one entry per CDR3 protein. In the table there are 450,000 or so distinct CDR3 sequences, less than 25% of which are singletons. V was pared by 6 bases and J by 5 bases, with 11 bases of the junction left unmatched. Germline values: CDR1 MNHEY, CDR2 SMNVEV (reference sequence). There are 15 residues in the CDR3.

The data were taken from a study of regulatory T cells in long-lasting Graves disease. Overall study results and limits: Persistent-disease Graves' patients showed less TCR diversity than new cases. Persistent disease preferred TRBV28, TRBJ1-2 and TRBJ2-5.

The origin of this receptor is a female donor with Graves disease. The chain recombines TRBV27 with TRBJ2-7, with 9 bases lining up with TRBD1. The source material was peripheral blood mononuclear cells (PBMCs), sampled when the disease was refractory, from a patient treated with antithyroid drugs. CDR3 region: CASRQQGAYSDEQYF. The DNA of the CDR3 is TGTGCCAGCAGGCAACAGGGGGCGTATAGCGACGAGCAGTACTTC.